This entry is about one TCR beta chain. Its antigen is not yet known. No much larger clone is present one base from it, and per-base qualities are unavailable. In total, roughly 670 healthy bone marrow donors made up the cohort. All cohort members were sampled while nominally healthy, although unrecorded immune exposures were likely present. The donor tested CMV seronegative, placing the donor among the 350 to 400 seronegative members of the cohort. A peripheral blood sample was provided by each donor, and peripheral blood mononuclear cells were used for TCR beta sequencing. The Qiagen DNeasy Blood Extraction Kit was used to extract genomic DNA from the blood cell samples. The CDR3 starts with the cysteine, ends with the phenylalanine, and has 17 residues. CDR3 DNA only is kept here, 51 bases in frame from base 1. Taken from the germline V gene, the CDR1 and CDR2 loops are SNHLY and FYNNEI. A distance of 14 bases separates the germline ends of V and J, which lose 0 bases and 2 bases respectively.

The data are from a study of cytomegalovirus exposure and HLA in healthy donors (TCRdb year 2017). About the study as a whole: An earlier analysis of more than 550 of the donors reported approximately 260 Gb of sequence data and about 120 million unique TCR beta sequences obtained from around 180 million T cells. An early release that covered 640 HLA-typed donors contained about 300 gigabases of sequencing data and around 85 million unique TCR sequences. Among the roughly 400 genotyped donors, around 79% belonged to the genetic ancestry cluster associated with self-reported Caucasian donors. The study aimed to test whether signatures of past pathogen exposure could be identified by cataloging public T cell receptors. The study used immunosequencing to profile the T cell repertoires of 666 subjects and linked those repertoires to cytomegalovirus serostatus. In addition to the first cohort of 666 subjects, a separate validation cohort of 130 or so different subjects was used. High-throughput TCR immunosequencing, statistical association of individual TCRs with disease status, and machine learning were combined to predict cytomegalovirus infection status. A later analysis re-examined previously published TCR beta repertoires from about 670 donors and added high-resolution HLA genotyping to investigate patterns of TCR occurrence. The later analysis used no new phenotypic data to find candidate immune exposures, relying instead on TCR beta sequences and their occurrence across donors. To decide whether each TCR beta V gene segment behaved as functional or pseudogenic, an earlier analysis of some 570 of the donors relied on high-throughput TCR beta sequencing. Donor age, sex, ethnicity and CMV serostatus were compiled alongside the repertoire data. A later genetic analysis took genome-wide SNP genotypes for about three fifths of the roughly 700 donors and used that subset as a discovery cohort. Every discovery cohort repertoire had been produced on one sequencing platform. Class I and class II HLA loci were covered by the typing at four-digit resolution. Typing coverage differed by locus: A, B, C, DRB1 and DQB1 were typed in roughly 629-630 donors, DQA1 in 522, DPA1 in some 610, and DPB1 in 450 to 480. Several DR-DQ haplotypes were handled as single units for association and clustering, since linkage in the cohort was strong. Among several hundred genotyped donors of the cohort, an average of approximately 200,000 unique TCR beta nucleotide sequences was sequenced per donor, of which about 18% were non-productive. Results and caveats for the whole study, not just this receptor: A later analysis found that HLA-associated TCR beta chains were more clonally expanded and had lower generation probabilities than equally common non-associated chains. A later analysis reported that several top co-occurrence clusters appeared linked to parvovirus B19, influenza, CMV and Epstein-Barr virus. Some IMGT-functional V segments, including TRBV6-2 and TRBV6-3, could not be distinguished by the 87-base-pair reads and were therefore excluded. In a later analysis, 16,951 TCR beta sequences were associated with specific HLA alleles at a false discovery rate of 0.05. Because HLA typing was missing for some donors at each locus, association tests included only the typed subset. When HLA alleles, especially DR and DQ, strongly co-occurred, attributing TCR associations to individual alleles was difficult. The authors suggested that the approach could potentially be generalized to other disease states and immunological phenotypes. Because counts were too low, some 16 rarely observed V segments, including chromosome 9 orphons, were excluded from the earlier analysis of 587 of the donors. Linkage disequilibrium might explain the correlated functional status among segregating V segments, but an unknown experimental factor could not be ruled out. While some public TCRs were present in many individuals, most TCR sequences turned up only very rarely across donors. A further reported finding was that TCR beta sequences accurately predicted the HLA-A and HLA-B alleles for most subjects in the first cohort. A cluster of highly shared sequence variants was judged likely to be a technical artifact of the sequencing pipeline. A later genetic analysis reported fewer N-insertions in productive TCRs among donors in an Asian-associated ancestry cluster than the 666-donor mean. In an earlier analysis of approximately 600 of the donors, most TCR beta V segments were observed in productive rearrangements about 87% or about 30% of the time, broadly matching IMGT annotations. Sequencing depth was assumed to be roughly uniform across donors in the presence/absence analyses, though that assumption may not hold. The study listed approximately 150 TCR beta chains as associated with cytomegalovirus. Only TCR beta chains were sequenced in this cohort, and the absence of alpha or paired-chain data limited detectable features. In vitro tests confirmed that three of the cytomegalovirus-associated TCR beta chains recognize cytomegalovirus antigens. The only immune exposure information available for the cohort was CMV serostatus. An association between a missense DCLRE1C variant and V-gene and J-gene trimming of TCR beta chains was found in a later genetic analysis and replicated in an independent cohort. According to a later analysis, TCR association rates differed among HLA loci, with DRB1 alleles showing the most associated TCRs and HLA-C alleles showing the fewest. Most CMV-associated TCR beta chains appeared to be HLA-restricted in a later analysis, and the HLA associations seemed to be driven largely by CMV exposure. Cytomegalovirus status was reported to be diagnosed by the classifier with high specificity and sensitivity in both the original and validation cohorts.

The library relied on the immunoSEQ multiplex PCR assay. For the multiplex PCR, a mixture combining 60 forward primers for TCR Vbeta segments and 13 reverse primers for TCR Jbeta segments was used. A multiplex PCR assay on genomic DNA amplified the CDR3 region of rearranged TCR beta genes. Amplified TCR beta libraries were sequenced as 87-base-pair reads on the Illumina HiSeq System. As for the original processing: Across the roughly 600 repertoires, a later analysis counted 80 million or so unique TCR beta chains, roughly 11 million of which were shared by at least two donors. A nearest-neighbor algorithm error-corrected the raw reads and collapsed the reads into unique sequences, merging closely related sequences to remove PCR and sequencing errors. CDR3 sequences were aligned to IMGT reference sequences to assign V, D and J gene segments. For a sequence to be retained, at least a six-nucleotide match to both a V gene segment and a J gene segment was required. A rearrangement counted as productive if the CDR3 had no stop codons and remained in frame with V and J, and every other rearrangement counted as non-productive. CDR3 was defined by IMGT convention, running from the second conserved V-encoded cysteine to the conserved J-encoded phenylalanine. In an earlier analysis of roughly 580 of the donors, sequences lacking an unambiguous match to a single V gene segment were excluded. In an earlier analysis of around 590 of the donors, a V segment was called functional when productive rearrangements were above 56.7%, and segregating when the standard deviation between donors exceeded 5%. A statistical classification framework was built for diagnosing cytomegalovirus status from the catalog of TCR beta chain sequences. In a later analysis, TCR nucleotide sequences were compared against IMGT/GENE-DB human TR gene sequences so that V and J genes could be assigned. In a later analysis, CDR3 sequences and most-parsimonious VDJ recombination scenarios were assigned using the TCRdist pipeline. In a later analysis, each TCR beta chain was defined by its CDR3 amino acid sequence together with its V-gene family, and reads lacking a unique V-gene family were excluded. A later analysis removed 600 or so highly shared, low-generation-probability nucleotide sequences to deal with suspected cross-contamination and a sequencing artifact. A later analysis calculated a clonal expansion index for each public chain from normalized within-repertoire ranks of inferred template counts. A later analysis computed generation probabilities with a VDJ recombination model fitted to out-of-frame rearrangements, and checked the results against IGoR. In a later analysis, TCR-TCR, TCR-HLA and TCR-CMV co-occurrence was scored with hypergeometric tests, and a repertoire-size bias correction was applied to TCR pairs. A later analysis estimated false discovery rates by permuting HLA or CMV assignments 20 times. In a later analysis, co-occurring TCRs were grouped using DBSCAN, with TCRdist sequence similarity added in when clustering inside HLA-allele-positive subsets. For co-occurrence clustering, repertoires with fewer than 30,000 or more than 120,000 public chains were excluded, along with about five repertoires with anomalous nucleotide sharing. TCRdb retrieved this table from immuneACCESS and kept in-frame rearrangements only. Not all clones are present; in checked studies, unresolved V genes account for under half, and no reason is known for the remainder. The V and J calls and the clone size are those of that table, but D and trimming were determined from the DNA. Within this sample are roughly 86,000 clones, with just over 70% of them counted one time only. The ten biggest clones cover 8.2% of the sample.

The chain joins TRBV2 to TRBJ1-3; TRBD1 could be the D gene, as 5 bases match. The source of this sequence is a man aged 55 to 70 in good health and CMV-seronegative. The sequenced sample consisted of PBMCs. CDR3 region: CASSEALLGPAGNTIYF. Here is the DNA: TGTGCCAGCAGTGAAGCGCTTCTGGGGCCAGCTGGAAACACCATATATTTT.